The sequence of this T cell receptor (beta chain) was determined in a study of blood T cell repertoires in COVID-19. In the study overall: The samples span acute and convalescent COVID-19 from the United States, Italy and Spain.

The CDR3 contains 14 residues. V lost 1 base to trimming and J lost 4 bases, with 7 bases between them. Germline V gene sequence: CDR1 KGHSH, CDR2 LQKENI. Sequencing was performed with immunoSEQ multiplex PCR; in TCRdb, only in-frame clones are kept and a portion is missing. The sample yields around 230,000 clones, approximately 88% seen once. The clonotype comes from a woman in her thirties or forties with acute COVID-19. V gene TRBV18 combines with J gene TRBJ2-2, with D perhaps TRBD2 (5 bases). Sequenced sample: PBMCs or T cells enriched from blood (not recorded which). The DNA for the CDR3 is TGTGCCAGCTCACCACGAGGGCTCACCGGGGAGCTGTTTTTT. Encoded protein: CASSPRGLTGELFF.